One and the same sample provided the 17 T cell receptor beta chains below, sequenced in a study of CD8+CD57+ T cells in acquired aplastic anemia. It was genomic DNA that served as the template for profiling TCR beta VDJ and CDR3. TCRdb called the reads again in MiXCR, with one record for every CDR3 protein. The sample shows approximately 130,000 distinct CDR3 sequences, 41% of them seen only once. Sequencing was carried out using sorted CD4+, CD8+, or CD8+CD57+ T cells (not recorded which) from PBMCs. Receptors originate from a human donor in good health, serving as a control.

This clonotype occurred many times. This chain connects TRBV11-3 to TRBJ1-1, with D uncertain. Germline V gene sequence: CDR1 SGHNT, CDR2 YENEEA. V was clipped by 5 bases and J by 1 base, with 11 bases between them. The CDR3 contains 14 residues. The CDR3 spells CASSVLRGNTEAFF. Written as DNA, the CDR3 is TGTGCCAGCAGCGTCCTACGGGGGAACACTGAAGCTTTCTTT.

V usage is TRBV20-1 and J usage is TRBJ2-5; 7 nucleotides agree with TRBD1. Unmatched junction bases numbered 16, after V lost 6 bases and J lost 3 bases. The germline V gene encodes CDR1 DFQATT and CDR2 SNEGSKA (reference sequence). The CDR3 runs to 16 residues. The CDR3 region is CSASSKLPGQKETQYF. The CDR3 DNA is TGCAGTGCCAGCAGCAAACTACCGGGACAGAAAGAGACCCAGTACTTC.

J is TRBJ1-1 and V is TRBV6-1, with D possibly matching TRBD1 (5 bases). Trimming removed 6 bases at V and 1 base at J, with 18 bases between. Germline-derived CDR1 and CDR2 are MNHNS and SASEGT. The CDR3 is 16 amino acids. In DNA, the CDR3 is TGTGCCAGCAGGAGGGGCGGGACCTGGGAGAACACTGAAGCTTTCTTT. It translates to CASRRGGTWENTEAFF.

Of note for this clonotype: Being one base from a much bigger clone, this may be a read error. The chain links TRBV14 to TRBJ2-5; possibly TRBD2 for D (7 bases). The CDR3 is made up of 16 amino acids. Germline CDR1 is SGHDN and CDR2 is FVKESK. CDR3 DNA sequence: TGTGCCAGCAGCCAAGGAGGGGGGGCCGGACGGGGGACCCAGTGCTTC. Translated, it gives CASSQGGGAGRGTQCF.

There are many counts of this clonotype. The J gene is TRBJ1-2, the V gene TRBV18; D might be TRBD1 (5 bases). The CDR3 sequence is 13 residues long. CDR1 and CDR2 (germline): KGHSH, LQKENI. V lost 2 bases and J lost 6, with 10 bases in between. The chain's CDR3 is CASSPDQGNGYTF. The CDR3 DNA sequence: TGTGCCAGCTCACCAGATCAGGGAAATGGCTACACCTTC. Supplemented by reference TRBV18 and TRBJ1-2, the full variable domain reads NAGVMQNPRHLVRRRGQEARLRCSPMKGHSHVYWYRQLPEEGLKFMVYLQKENIIDESGMPKERFSAEFPKEGPSILRIQQVVRGDSAAYFCASSPDQGNGYTFGSGTRLTVV.

In its sample, this clonotype was seen many times. The V and J genes are TRBV6-5 and TRBJ2-7; D is tentatively TRBD1 or TRBD2 (5 bases each). Germline CDR1 MNHEY, CDR2 SVGAGI. V lost 2 bases, J lost 7 bases, and 15 bases lay in between. The CDR3 is made up of 14 amino acids. The CDR3 loop is CASSYPGPSGEQYF. The DNA for the CDR3 is TGTGCCAGCAGTTACCCGGGACCCTCGGGTGAGCAGTACTTC.

This clonotype was recorded many times. The rearrangement joins TRBV11-3 to TRBJ2-7; TRBD2 matches at 8 bases. Germline lookup yields CDR1 SGHNT and CDR2 YENEEA. The trim removed 5 bases at V and 1 base at J, leaving 1 base unmatched. This CDR3 is 13 amino acids long. The CDR3 DNA follows: TGTGCCAGCAGCATAGCGGGATCCTACGAGCAGTACTTC. Its translation is CASSIAGSYEQYF.

This clonotype was seen just once. V usage is TRBV18 and J usage is TRBJ2-2; 11 bases line up with TRBD2. Germline CDR1 reads KGHSH; CDR2 reads LQKENI. The CDR3 runs 17 residues. V lost 4 bases and J lost 4; bases outside the gene matches: 8. The CDR3 spells CASSLGTSGRGTGELFF. The DNA of the CDR3 is TGTGCCAGCTCACTCGGGACTAGCGGTAGGGGCACCGGGGAGCTGTTTTTT.

The gene calls are TRBV6-1 and TRBJ2-1; D is unclear. The V end was cut by 6 bases, the J end by 6 bases, with 12 bases between. This CDR3 has 13 amino acids. Germline values: CDR1 MNHNS, CDR2 SASEGT. In nucleotides, the CDR3 is TGTGCCAGCAGCGAAACCCGGACCAATGAGCAGTTCTTC. Protein product: CASSETRTNEQFF.

This clonotype was counted ten times or more. This chain joins TRBV15 and TRBJ2-5; D is unresolved. The CDR3 loop spans 11 amino acids. V was clipped by 5 bases and J by 3 bases, with 4 bases between them. Germline CDR1 is LNHNV and CDR2 is YYDKDF (reference sequence). The DNA for the CDR3 is TGTGCCACCAGCGACAAAGAGACCCAGTACTTC. Protein: CATSDKETQYF.

This rearrangement joins TRBV24-1 to TRBJ2-3; 7 bases agree with TRBD1. CDR1 and CDR2 from the germline V gene are KGHDR and SFDVKD. The CDR3 extends over 13 amino acids. The trim removed 6 bases at V and 6 bases at J, leaving 5 bases unmatched. The CDR3 coding sequence is TGTGCCACCAGTACAGGGGCCAAGGATACGCAGTATTTT. As protein: CATSTGAKDTQYF.

The V and J genes are TRBV10-1 and TRBJ2-2; D remains unclear. The CDR3 is 14 amino acids. The V gene's germline CDR1 is WNHNN and CDR2 SYGVQD (reference sequence). Between the trimmed V and J ends, which lost 10 bases and 5 bases, there was a span of 17 bases. CDR3 coding DNA: TGCGCCACCCGAGTAGATCGACTTACCGGGGAGCTGTTTTTT. Protein sequence: CATRVDRLTGELFF.

The V and J genes are TRBV11-1 and TRBJ2-1, with 8 bases matching TRBD1. With 4 bases clipped from V and 2 bases from J, the junction kept 4 bases outside the gene matches. This CDR3 is built from 15 residues. The V gene's germline CDR1 is SGHAT and CDR2 FQDESV (reference sequence). The CDR3: CASSSLTGAYNEQFF. The CDR3 DNA is TGTGCCAGCAGCTCCTTGACAGGGGCCTACAATGAGCAGTTCTTC.

As for this clonotype: Given a much more abundant clone one base away, this may be a read error. The rearrangement uses TRBV20-1 and TRBJ1-4; D perhaps matches TRBD1 (5 bases). Per germline, CDR1 DFQATT and CDR2 SNEGSKA (reference sequence). This CDR3 is 17 amino acids long. Deletions cut 2 bases from V and 8 bases from J, with 24 bases between. The CDR3 region is CSARSETGNPGREKLFF. Written as DNA, the CDR3 is TGCAGTGCTAGATCGGAAACAGGAAATCCCGGAAGGGAAAAACTGTTTTTT.

The rearrangement joins TRBV7-2 to TRBJ2-7, with D unresolved. The V end was cut by 1 base, the J end by 6 bases, with 10 bases between. The CDR3 spans 13 residues. From germline, CDR1 is SGHTA and CDR2 FQGNSA. This chain's CDR3 is CASSLVGWGEQYF. CDR3 DNA: TGTGCCAGCAGCTTAGTAGGGTGGGGCGAGCAGTACTTC.

V and J are TRBV7-4 and TRBJ2-7; D perhaps matches TRBD2 (6 bases). The CDR3 has 12 residues. V was clipped by 5 bases and J by 6 bases, with 11 bases between them. Germline CDR1 reads SGHVT; CDR2 reads SQSDAQ. The CDR3 protein is CASSKEGTEQYF. In nucleotides, the CDR3 is TGTGCCAGCAGCAAGGAGGGAACCGAGCAGTACTTC.

In this sample, this clonotype turned up many times. V is TRBV11-2 and J is TRBJ2-5; D not certain. V was clipped by 5 bases and J by 3 bases, with 10 bases between them. Germline CDR1 and CDR2: SGHAT and FQNNGV. There are 13 residues in the CDR3. The chain's CDR3 is CASSPPMEETQYF. CDR3 nucleotides: TGTGCCAGCAGCCCCCCCATGGAAGAGACCCAGTACTTC. Together with reference TRBV11-2 and TRBJ2-5, the CDR3 gives the full variable domain: EAGVAQSPRYKIIEKRQSVAFWCNPISGHATLYWYQQILGQGPKLLIQFQNNGVVDDSQLPKDRFSAERLKGVDSTLKIQPAKLEDSAVYLCASSPPMEETQYFGPGTRLLVL.